The rows below give T cell receptor beta chains drawn from one sample of a study of T cells in Graves' hyperthyroidism and ophthalmopathy. TCRdb reprocessed the multiplex PCR reads via MiXCR and lists one record per CDR3 protein. The sample contains around 430,000 distinct CDR3 sequences, approximately 15% of which appear only once. Sequencing used blood. The receptor source for this set is a woman aged 25-40 years with Graves' hyperthyroidism. CDR3s include the opening cysteine and the closing phenylalanine or tryptophan. Fields, in order: D gene, V gene, clone size, J gene, CDR3 protein, CDR3 DNA. The D gene is left open where the match is weak. Clone size appears in some rows only: once, few, many, or a class for an expanded clone.

.,TRBV20-1,many,TRBJ1-1,CSARDKRSRGNLNTEAFF,TGCAGTGCTAGAGATAAGCGAAGCCGAGGGAATCTGAACACTGAAGCTTTCTTT
.,TRBV3-1,many,TRBJ1-1,CASSQDGGTEAFF,TGTGCCAGCAGCCAAGATGGGGGCACTGAAGCTTTCTTT
.,TRBV6-2/TRBV6-3,.,TRBJ2-5,CASSLRPPGETQYF,TGTGCCAGCAGCCTCAGACCCCCGGGCGAGACCCAGTACTTC
.,TRBV7-2,.,TRBJ1-5,CASSLGSPGQPQHF,TGTGCCAGCAGCTTAGGGTCGCCAGGGCAGCCCCAGCATTTT
TRBD1,TRBV18,few,TRBJ2-1,CASSPRQGANNEQFF,TGTGCCAGCTCACCAAGACAGGGGGCCAACAATGAGCAGTTCTTC
TRBD2,TRBV30,few,TRBJ2-7,CAWSVRTGTRGYEQYF,TGTGCCTGGAGTGTTAGAACCGGGACTAGGGGGTACGAGCAGTACTTC
.,TRBV10-1,few,TRBJ2-1,CATEQEGNNEQFF,TGCGCCACCGAACAGGAGGGGAACAATGAGCAGTTCTTC
.,TRBV2,many,TRBJ2-3,CASSEDLGETQYF,TGTGCCAGCAGTGAGGACCTAGGCGAGACGCAGTATTTT
.,TRBV2,many,TRBJ2-7,CASSVGLAGYEQYF,TGTGCCAGCAGTGTGGGGCTAGCCGGCTACGAGCAGTACTTC
.,TRBV11-2,many,TRBJ2-5,CASSLYRGLLETQYF,TGTGCCAGCAGCTTATATCGGGGGCTTCTAGAGACCCAGTACTTC
.,TRBV9,many,TRBJ1-5,CASPPCRNQPQHF,TGTGCCAGCCCTCCGTGCCGCAATCAGCCCCAGCATTTT
.,TRBV12-3/TRBV12-4,.,TRBJ1-5,CASSSSPNYGMGNQPQHF,TGTGCCAGCAGTTCAAGCCCAAATTACGGGATGGGGAATCAGCCCCAGCATTTT
.,TRBV30,many,TRBJ1-2,CAWSPPVIGNYGYTF,TGTGCCTGGAGTCCGCCGGTAATAGGGAACTATGGCTACACCTTC